This T cell receptor (beta chain) was obtained from a study of blood T cell repertoires in COVID-19. As for the study in general: Sites in the United States, Italy and Spain provided acute and convalescent COVID-19 samples.

V was shortened by 6 bases and J by 3 bases, with 12 bases between the two germline ends. Germline assignment: CDR1 MNHEY and CDR2 SVGEGT. The CDR3 has 14 amino acids. Original handling: Estimates of nucleated cell counts were drawn from the amplification of reference gene primers. Method: immunoSEQ multiplex PCR; TCRdb's copy keeps in-frame clones and lacks some. D and trimming come from the DNA, and the V and J calls and clone size come from that table. The sample holds under 90,000 clones, 87% seen once. V gene TRBV6-2 or TRBV6-3 combines with J gene TRBJ1-5; perhaps TRBD1 as D (6 bases). This TCR was sampled from a man in his sixties with acute or convalescent COVID-19. What was sequenced was peripheral blood. The CDR3 DNA reads TGTGCCAGCAGCTTACAGGGCTACAATCAGCCCCAGCATTTT. This sequence encodes CASSLQGYNQPQHF.